This record looks at one T cell receptor beta chain sequence and its context. The antigen it binds to is not known. Base qualities are missing; no much larger clone stands one base away. The junction shows trimming of 5 bases on V and 0 bases on J, plus 11 bases between the germline ends. Looking up the germline V gene yields CDR1 SGHAT and CDR2 FQNNGV. From the cysteine up to the phenylalanine, the CDR3 has a length of 15 residues. This entry keeps only the CDR3 DNA: 45 bases, framed from base 1. The sample is drawn from a study of a mutant IDH1 vaccine in newly diagnosed glioma listed by TCRdb under 2021. About the study as a whole: Patients were given eight vaccinations, in weeks 1, 3, 5, 7, 11, 15, 19 and 23, which matched visits V03 through V10. Vaccination began 4-6 weeks after radiotherapy alone, or alongside temozolomide cycles in the chemotherapy-containing groups. Of the 32 treated patients, approximately 62% were male and approximately 38% were female, and the mean age was 40.4 years. Prior to enrollment, standard therapy consisting of radiotherapy alone, temozolomide alone, or radiochemotherapy with temozolomide had been administered to patients, with the combination being received by most patients. Peripheral blood samples were drawn at six visits, namely V03 (baseline), V05, V07, V10, V12 and V13. Longitudinal TCRB deep sequencing was performed for 25 to 30 treated patients wherever samples were available for exploratory analyses. Study-wide conclusions, independent of this receptor: Pseudoprogression seemed to be unrelated to changes in the top peripheral T cell clonotypes found by TCRB sequencing. PBMC samples for TCRB deep sequencing were selected based on availability. The authors noted that analyses of patient blood samples could not be reproduced because of sample limitations. Across multiple MHC alleles, vaccine-induced immune responses were seen in 93.3% of patients.

Libraries were constructed by the immunoSEQ multiplex PCR assay. The hsTCRB Kit was used according to the manufacturer's protocol to amplify rearranged TCR beta chain sequences. TCRB libraries were sequenced on an Illumina MiSeq. The source study handled its data this way. The kit vendor's proprietary platform handled demultiplexing, trimming and gene mapping. TCRdb retrieved this table from immuneACCESS and kept in-frame rearrangements only. Not all clones are present; in checked studies, unresolved V genes account for under half, and no reason is known for the remainder. That table furnishes V, J and clone size, whereas the DNA furnished D and trimming. The table for this sample lists tens of thousands of clones; approximately 90% of them were counted only once. Of the sample, around 2.8% falls within the top ten clones. The time point tag for this specimen amounts to: week 5, during vaccination. Each vaccine dose, consisting of 300 ug of a 20-mer mutant IDH1 peptide in Montanide, was administered subcutaneously with topical imiquimod. Donors had newly diagnosed WHO grade 3 or 4 IDH1-mutant astrocytomas with loss of nuclear ATRX. The samples were drawn from NOA16, a multicentre, single-arm, open-label phase I trial in Germany that tested a mutant IDH1 peptide vaccine in humans for the first time. Genomic DNA for TCRB sequencing was extracted from EDTA blood using the DNeasy Blood and Tissue Kit.

The source material was PBMCs, sampled from a glioma patient whose treatment included an IDH1 peptide vaccine. The V and J genes are TRBV11-2 and TRBJ2-1; TRBD2 could be the D gene, as 6 bases match. This receptor was taken from a man aged 45-60 years with glioma. The nucleotides are TGTGCCAGCAGCCAAATGGGAGGCTCCTACAATGAGCAGTTCTTC. Its translation is CASSQMGGSYNEQFF.